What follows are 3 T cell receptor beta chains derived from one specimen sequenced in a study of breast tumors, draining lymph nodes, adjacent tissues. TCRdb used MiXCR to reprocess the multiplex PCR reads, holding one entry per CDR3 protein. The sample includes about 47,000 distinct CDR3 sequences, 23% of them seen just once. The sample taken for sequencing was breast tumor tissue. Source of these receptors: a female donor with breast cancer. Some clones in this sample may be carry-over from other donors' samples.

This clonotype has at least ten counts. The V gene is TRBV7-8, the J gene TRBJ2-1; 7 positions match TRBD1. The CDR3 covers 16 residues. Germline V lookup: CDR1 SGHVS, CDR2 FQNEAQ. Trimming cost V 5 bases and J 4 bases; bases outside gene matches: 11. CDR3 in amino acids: CASSTMTGILYNEQFF. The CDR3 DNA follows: TGTGCCAGCAGCACCATGACAGGGATTCTTTACAATGAGCAGTTCTTC.

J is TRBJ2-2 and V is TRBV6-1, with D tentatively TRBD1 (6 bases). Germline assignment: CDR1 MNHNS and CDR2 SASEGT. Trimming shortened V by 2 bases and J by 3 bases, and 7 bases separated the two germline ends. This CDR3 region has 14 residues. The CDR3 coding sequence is TGTGCCAGCAGTGAATCAGGGGACACCGGGGAGCTGTTTTTT. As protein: CASSESGDTGELFF.

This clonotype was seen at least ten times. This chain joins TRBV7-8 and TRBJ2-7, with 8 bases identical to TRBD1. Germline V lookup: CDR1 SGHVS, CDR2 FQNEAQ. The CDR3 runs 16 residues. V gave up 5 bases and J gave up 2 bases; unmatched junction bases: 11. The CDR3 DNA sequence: TGTGCCAGCAGCAATTCTGACAGGGGAGCTACCTACGAGCAGTACTTC. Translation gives CASSNSDRGATYEQYF.